These 11 T cell receptor beta chains came from one sample sequenced in a study of T-cell memory formation after mild COVID-19. Using its own MiXCR run on the 5' RACE reads, TCRdb lists one record per CDR3 protein. The data contain 380,000 or so distinct CDR3 sequences, approximately 15% of them singletons. The sample consisted of PBMCs or a T cell subset sorted from them (not recorded which). Source of these receptors: a man aged 18 to 29 who had mild COVID-19 (a few samples of this study predate the infection). Cell type and time point are not known.

This clonotype has only a few counts. The chain has TRBV9 and TRBJ2-1, with no clear D. This CDR3 region has 14 residues. V was clipped by 0 bases and J by 8 bases, with 12 bases between them. The germline gives CDR1 SGDLS, CDR2 YYNGEE. The CDR3, as DNA: TGTGCCAGCAGCGTAGCGGTAGGAGTGGATGAGCAGTTCTTC. It translates to CASSVAVGVDEQFF.

In this sample, this clonotype turned up a few times. The chain joins TRBV4-2 to TRBJ2-2; TRBD2 matches 7 bases. This CDR3 comprises 13 residues. Germline V gene data show CDR1 as LGHNA and CDR2 as YNFKEQ. Trimming removed 7 bases from V and 5 bases from J; junction bases left unmatched: 4. CDR3 coding DNA: TGTGCCAGCAATGGGGGGGGAACCGGGGAGCTGTTTTTT. This codes for CASNGGGTGELFF.

The chain employs TRBV12-3 or TRBV12-4 and TRBJ1-3, with 9 bases that match TRBD1. Trimming took 3 bases from V and 4 from J; bases not matched to a gene: 4. The CDR3 has 15 residues. This CDR3 reads CASSFGTGIGNTIYF. The CDR3 nucleotides read TGTGCCAGCAGTTTTGGGACAGGGATCGGAAACACCATATATTTT.

In its sample, this clonotype was seen a few times. This sequence joins TRBV6-5 and TRBJ1-2; D not certain. Germline V gives CDR1 MNHEY, CDR2 SVGAGI. Trimming stripped 6 bases from V and 0 bases from J, with 14 bases between. The CDR3 sequence is 15 residues long. DNA for the CDR3: TGTGCCAGCAGCCACCGGACGGCCTCTAACTATGGCTACACCTTC. It codes for CASSHRTASNYGYTF.

Remarks on this clonotype: A much larger clonotype is one base distant, so this may be a read error. The chain carries TRBV4-1 and TRBJ1-2, with no clear D. Germline values: CDR1 MGHRA, CDR2 YSYEKL. Trimming shortened V by 4 bases and J by 7 bases, and 19 bases separated the two germline ends. The CDR3 covers 15 residues. The CDR3 sequence: CASSLDPWATGGYTF. The CDR3 DNA is TGCGCCAGCAGCCTGGATCCCTGGGCCACGGGTGGCTACACCTTC.

V gene TRBV4-1 combines with J gene TRBJ1-1, with a weak D call TRBD1 (6 bases). The germline gives CDR1 MGHRA, CDR2 YSYEKL. This CDR3 is 14 amino acids long. The V end was cut by 6 bases, the J end by 5 bases, with 16 bases between. CDR3 in amino acids: CASRGGGQLTEAFF. The CDR3 DNA follows: TGCGCCAGCAGAGGGGGGGGCCAGTTGACTGAAGCTTTCTTT.

This clonotype was seen a handful of times. This chain uses TRBV7-2 with TRBJ2-3; 12 nucleotides agree with TRBD2. This CDR3 contains 14 residues. Germline loops: CDR1 SGHTA, CDR2 FQGNSA. V lost 5 bases and J lost 13; bases outside the gene matches: 10. CDR3 amino acids: CASSPGLAGTMEYF. DNA for the CDR3: TGTGCCAGCAGCCCCGGACTAGCGGGGACTATGGAGTATTTT.

The chain combines TRBV10-2 with TRBJ2-3, with D possibly TRBD2 on 6 matching bases. Trimming removed 5 bases from V and 3 bases from J, with 12 bases in between. The length of the CDR3 is 14 residues. Per the germline V gene, CDR1 is WSHSY and CDR2 is SAAADI. Written as DNA, the CDR3 is TGCGCCAGCAGTCCAACTAGCCGGACAGATACGCAGTATTTT. It encodes CASSPTSRTDTQYF.

This clonotype was seen more than once but under ten times. This chain's CDR3 is CASSATGGDTEAFF. As DNA, the CDR3 is TGTGCCAGCAGCGCGACAGGGGGAGACACTGAAGCTTTCTTT. The V and J genes are TRBV11-3 and TRBJ1-1, with 9 bases lining up with TRBD1. Germline lookup yields CDR1 SGHNT and CDR2 YENEEA. The J segment lost 3 bases and the V segment lost 5 bases, leaving 4 bases of the junction unmatched. The CDR3 length is 14 residues.

This clonotype was observed a handful of times. The rearrangement uses TRBV6-5 and TRBJ2-3; 8 nucleotides agree with TRBD1. The germline gives CDR1 MNHEY, CDR2 SVGAGI. CDR3 size: 16 residues. Trimming cost V 5 bases and J 4 bases; bases outside gene matches: 11. CDR3 amino acids: CASSQWTGFSADTQYF. The CDR3 DNA follows: TGTGCCAGCAGTCAATGGACAGGGTTTTCGGCAGATACGCAGTATTTT.

This clonotype was observed a handful of times. CDR3 DNA sequence: TGTGCCAGCAGCCCGAATGGGGGGGCCTATGGCTACACCTTC. This sequence encodes CASSPNGGAYGYTF. The rearrangement links TRBV7-3 to TRBJ1-2; tentatively, D is TRBD1 (6 bases). Trimming left V 5 bases short and J 4 bases short, with 14 bases between. CDR1 is SGHTA and CDR2 is FQGTGA in the germline V gene. The CDR3 is made up of 14 amino acids.